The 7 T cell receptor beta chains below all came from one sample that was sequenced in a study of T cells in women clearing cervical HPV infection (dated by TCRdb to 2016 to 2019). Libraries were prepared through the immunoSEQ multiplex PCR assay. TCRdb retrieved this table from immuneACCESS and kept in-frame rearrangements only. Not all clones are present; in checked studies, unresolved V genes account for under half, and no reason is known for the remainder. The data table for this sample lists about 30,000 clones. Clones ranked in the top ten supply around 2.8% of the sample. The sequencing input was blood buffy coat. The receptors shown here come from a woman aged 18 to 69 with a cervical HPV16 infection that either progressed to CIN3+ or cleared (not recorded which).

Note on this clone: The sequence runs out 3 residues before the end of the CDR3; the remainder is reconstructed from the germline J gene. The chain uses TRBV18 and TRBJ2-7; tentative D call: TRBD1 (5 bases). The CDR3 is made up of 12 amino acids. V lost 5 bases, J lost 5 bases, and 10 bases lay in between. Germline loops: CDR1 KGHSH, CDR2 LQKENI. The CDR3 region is CASSLGLDEQYF. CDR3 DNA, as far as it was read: TGTGCCAGCTCATTGGGGCTGGACGAG.

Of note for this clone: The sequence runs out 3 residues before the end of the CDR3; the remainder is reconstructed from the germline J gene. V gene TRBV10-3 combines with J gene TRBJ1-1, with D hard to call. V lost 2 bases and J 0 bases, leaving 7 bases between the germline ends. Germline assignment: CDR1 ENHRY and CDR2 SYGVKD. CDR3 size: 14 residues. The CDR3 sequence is CAISEQEMNTEAFF. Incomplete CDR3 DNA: TGTGCCATCAGTGAGCAGGAAATGAACACTGAA.

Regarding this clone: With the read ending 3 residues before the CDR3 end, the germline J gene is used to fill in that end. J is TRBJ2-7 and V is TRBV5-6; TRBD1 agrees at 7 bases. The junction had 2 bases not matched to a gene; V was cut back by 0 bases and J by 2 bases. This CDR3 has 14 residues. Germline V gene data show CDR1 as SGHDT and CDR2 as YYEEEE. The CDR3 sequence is CASSLGGQPYEQYF. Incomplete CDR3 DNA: TGTGCCAGCAGCTTGGGGGGACAGCCCTACGAG.

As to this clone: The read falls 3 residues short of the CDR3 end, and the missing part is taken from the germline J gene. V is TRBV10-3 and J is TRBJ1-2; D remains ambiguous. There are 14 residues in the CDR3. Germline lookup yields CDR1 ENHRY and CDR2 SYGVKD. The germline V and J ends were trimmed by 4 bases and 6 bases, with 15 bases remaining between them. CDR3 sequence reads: CAISAGDINDGYTF. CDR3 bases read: TGTGCCATCAGTGCAGGTGACATAAACGATGGC.

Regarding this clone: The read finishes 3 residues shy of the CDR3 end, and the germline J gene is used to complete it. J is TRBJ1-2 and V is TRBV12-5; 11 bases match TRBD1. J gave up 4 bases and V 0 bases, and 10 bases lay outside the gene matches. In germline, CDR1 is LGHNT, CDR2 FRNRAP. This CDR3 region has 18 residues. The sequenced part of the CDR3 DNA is TGTGCTAGTGGTTTGGTACTCACCCGGGACAGGGGGACCTATGGC. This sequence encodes CASGLVLTRDRGTYG. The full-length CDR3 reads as CASGLVLTRDRGTYGYTF.

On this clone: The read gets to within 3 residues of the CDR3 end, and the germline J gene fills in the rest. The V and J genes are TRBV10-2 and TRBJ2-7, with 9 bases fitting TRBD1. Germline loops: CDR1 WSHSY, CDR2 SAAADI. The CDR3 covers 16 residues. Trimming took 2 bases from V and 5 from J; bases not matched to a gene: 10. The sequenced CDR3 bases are TGCGCCAGCAGTGAGAATGTTGGGACAGGGAAACACGAG. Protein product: CASSENVGTGKHE. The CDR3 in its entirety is CASSENVGTGKHEQYF.

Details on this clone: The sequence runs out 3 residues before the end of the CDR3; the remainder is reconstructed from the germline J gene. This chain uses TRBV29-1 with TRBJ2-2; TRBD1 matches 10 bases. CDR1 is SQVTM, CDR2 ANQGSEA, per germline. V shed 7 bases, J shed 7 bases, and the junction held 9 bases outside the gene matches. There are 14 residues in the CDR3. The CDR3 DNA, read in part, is TGCAGCGCCGGGACAGGGGAAATGAGCGGGGAG. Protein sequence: CSAGTGEMSGE. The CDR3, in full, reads CSAGTGEMSGELFF.